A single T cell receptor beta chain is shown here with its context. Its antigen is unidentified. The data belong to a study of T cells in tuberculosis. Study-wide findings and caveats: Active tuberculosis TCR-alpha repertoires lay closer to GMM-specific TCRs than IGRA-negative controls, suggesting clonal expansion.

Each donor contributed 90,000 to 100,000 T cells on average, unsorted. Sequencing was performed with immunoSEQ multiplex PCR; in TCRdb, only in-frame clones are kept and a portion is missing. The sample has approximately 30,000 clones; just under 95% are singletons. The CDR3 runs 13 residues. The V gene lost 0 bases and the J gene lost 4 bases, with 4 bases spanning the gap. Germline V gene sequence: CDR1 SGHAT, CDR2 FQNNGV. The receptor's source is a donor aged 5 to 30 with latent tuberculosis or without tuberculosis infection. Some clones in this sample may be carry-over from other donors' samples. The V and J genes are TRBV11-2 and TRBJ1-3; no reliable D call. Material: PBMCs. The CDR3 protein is CASSLDSGNTIYF. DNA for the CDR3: TGTGCCAGCAGCTTAGATTCGGGAAACACCATATATTTT.